Below are 14 T cell receptor beta chains sequenced from a single sample in a study of cytomegalovirus exposure and HLA in healthy donors. Primers included in the PCR were 60 Vbeta and 13 Jbeta primers. Measured with immunoSEQ multiplex PCR; TCRdb has only the in-frame clones, and not every one. The table records fewer than 150,000 clones, roughly 80% of them present only once. Sequencing input: PBMCs. These receptors all stem from a male donor in good health and CMV-seronegative.

The J gene is TRBJ2-2, the V gene TRBV15; possible D gene TRBD1, 5 bases. The germline CDR1 and CDR2 sequences are LNHNV and YYDKDF (reference sequence). Trimming left V 3 bases short and J 1 base short, with 9 bases between. The CDR3 sequence is 15 residues long. This CDR3 reads CATSRRTGNTGELFF. In DNA, the CDR3 is TGTGCCACCAGCAGGCGTACAGGGAACACCGGGGAGCTGTTTTTT.

Only a few counts were recorded for this clone. This chain uses TRBV6-5 with TRBJ2-1, with TRBD2 identical over 7 bases. The ends lost 6 bases at V and 6 bases at J; junction bases unmatched: 8. The CDR3 loop spans 14 amino acids. CDR1 and CDR2 from the germline V gene are MNHEY and SVGAGI. As DNA, the CDR3 is TGTGCCAGCAGCCGTTGGACGGGGGGCAATGAGCAGTTCTTC. Its protein product is CASSRWTGGNEQFF.

J is TRBJ2-3 and V is TRBV7-3; TRBD2 matches 13 bases. The germline CDR1 and CDR2 sequences are SGHTA and FQGTGA. Trimming cost V 4 bases and J 4 bases; bases outside gene matches: 2. This CDR3 has 15 residues. This CDR3 reads CASSSTSGGADTQYF. In nucleotides, the CDR3 is TGTGCCAGCAGCTCAACTAGCGGGGGGGCAGATACGCAGTATTTT.

This clone was observed a single time. This chain connects TRBV9 to TRBJ1-2, with no clear D. Between the trimmed V and J ends, which lost 4 bases and 3 bases, there was a span of 19 bases. This CDR3 is 16 amino acids long. Germline V gene data show CDR1 as SGDLS and CDR2 as YYNGEE. The CDR3 loop is CASSFHREGRDYGYTF. As DNA, the CDR3 is TGTGCCAGCAGCTTTCACCGGGAGGGTCGGGACTATGGCTACACCTTC.

This chain links TRBV6-6 with TRBJ1-1, with a weak D call TRBD1 (5 bases). V was shortened by 4 bases and J by 7 bases, with 16 bases between the two germline ends. Per the germline V gene, CDR1 is MNHNY and CDR2 is SVGAGI (reference sequence). The CDR3 consists of 14 residues. CDR3 DNA sequence: TGTGCCAGCAGTTCTAGGGATAGGGGTGATGAAGCTTTCTTT. Translated: CASSSRDRGDEAFF.

V is TRBV9 and J is TRBJ1-3; D unclear. Trimming cost V 3 bases and J 0 bases, with 16 bases left between them. This CDR3 contains 17 residues. Germline V gives CDR1 SGDLS, CDR2 YYNGEE. Written as DNA, the CDR3 is TGTGCCAGCAGCGGTCCCCTAAGTCGCGGCTCTGGAAACACCATATATTTT. Its protein is CASSGPLSRGSGNTIYF.

J is TRBJ2-1 and V is TRBV6-1, with D hard to call. V gave up 6 bases and J gave up 0 bases, with 12 bases separating them. The CDR3 is made up of 15 amino acids. Germline values: CDR1 MNHNS, CDR2 SASEGT. This chain's CDR3 is CASRLQSSSYNEQFF. CDR3 nucleotides: TGTGCCAGCAGGCTACAGAGTAGCTCCTACAATGAGCAGTTCTTC.

The CDR3 DNA sequence: TGTGCCAGCAGCTATGGGGGCAGATGGGAGACCCAGTACTTC. Translation gives CASSYGGRWETQYF. The chain has TRBV7-2 and TRBJ2-5; D possibly corresponds to TRBD1 (6 bases). This CDR3 is 14 amino acids long. The V gene lost 4 bases and the J gene lost 5 bases, with 14 bases spanning the gap. The germline V gene encodes CDR1 SGHTA and CDR2 FQGNSA.

The chain couples TRBV5-1 to TRBJ1-4; tentatively, D is TRBD1 (6 bases). V dropped 3 bases and J dropped 5 bases, with 11 bases sitting between them. Germline V gives CDR1 SGHRS, CDR2 YFSETQ. The CDR3 spans 14 residues. The CDR3 DNA sequence: TGCGCCAGCAGCTCCGGACAGCGGAATGAAAAACTGTTTTTT. It is translated as CASSSGQRNEKLFF.

The chain employs TRBV19 and TRBJ2-1; 10 bases align to TRBD1. Germline CDR1 is LNHDA and CDR2 is SQIVND (reference sequence). The trim removed 5 bases at V and 8 bases at J, leaving 9 bases unmatched. The CDR3 is 15 amino acids. The CDR3: CASSARDRGIYEQFF. CDR3 bases: TGTGCCAGTAGTGCCCGGGACAGGGGAATCTATGAGCAGTTCTTC.

The chain recombines TRBV7-2 with TRBJ1-5, with 7 bases lining up with TRBD1. The CDR3 consists of 14 residues. V was pared by 3 bases and J by 2 bases, with 1 base of the junction left unmatched. Per the germline V gene, CDR1 is SGHTA and CDR2 is FQGNSA. CDR3 nucleotides: TGTGCCAGCAGCTTCGGACAGGGCAATCAGCCCCAGCATTTT. Amino acid sequence: CASSFGQGNQPQHF.

The chain combines TRBV7-9 with TRBJ1-2; a possible D gene is TRBD1 (5 bases). The CDR3 runs 13 residues. The V end was cut by 8 bases, the J end by 3 bases, with 13 bases between. Germline CDR1 is SEHNR and CDR2 is FQNEAQ (reference sequence). The CDR3 is CASGAGRDYGYTF. In nucleotides, the CDR3 is TGTGCCAGCGGGGCCGGGAGGGACTATGGCTACACCTTC.

This clone appeared once. The V call is TRBV4-3, the J call TRBJ2-1; D remains unclear. Trimming left V 0 bases short and J 3 bases short, with 9 bases between. This CDR3 has 15 amino acids. Germline CDR1 is LGHNA and CDR2 is YSLEER. CDR3 loop: CASSQDANSYNEQFF. CDR3 nucleotides: TGCGCCAGCAGCCAAGATGCAAACAGCTACAATGAGCAGTTCTTC.

The chain joins TRBV7-2 to TRBJ1-1; maybe TRBD1 (5 bases). Trimming pared 3 bases from V and 7 bases from J, leaving 12 bases between. The CDR3 totals 13 residues. Germline CDR1 is SGHTA and CDR2 is FQGNSA. In nucleotides, the CDR3 is TGTGCCAGCAGCTTGGTGGCTCAGGGTGAAGCTTTCTTT. Encoded protein: CASSLVAQGEAFF.